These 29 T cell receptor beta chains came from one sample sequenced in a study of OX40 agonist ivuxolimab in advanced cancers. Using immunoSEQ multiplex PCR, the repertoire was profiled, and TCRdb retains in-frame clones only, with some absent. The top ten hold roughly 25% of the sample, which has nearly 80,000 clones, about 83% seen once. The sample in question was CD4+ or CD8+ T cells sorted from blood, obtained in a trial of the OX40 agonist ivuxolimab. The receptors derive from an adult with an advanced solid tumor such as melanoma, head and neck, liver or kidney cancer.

CDR3 in DNA: TGTGCCAGCAGTCCGGGCACAGATACGCAGTATTTT. Amino acid sequence: CASSPGTDTQYF. The chain carries TRBV27 and TRBJ2-3, with D unresolved. V was clipped by 5 bases and J by 1 base, with 4 bases between them. The CDR3 loop spans 12 amino acids. From germline, CDR1 is MNHEY and CDR2 SMNVEV (reference sequence).

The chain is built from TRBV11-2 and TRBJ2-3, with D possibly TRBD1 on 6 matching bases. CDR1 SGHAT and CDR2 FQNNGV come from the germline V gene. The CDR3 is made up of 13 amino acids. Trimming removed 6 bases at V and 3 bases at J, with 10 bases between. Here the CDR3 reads CASRGGNTDTQYF. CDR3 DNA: TGTGCCAGCAGAGGGGGAAATACAGATACGCAGTATTTT.

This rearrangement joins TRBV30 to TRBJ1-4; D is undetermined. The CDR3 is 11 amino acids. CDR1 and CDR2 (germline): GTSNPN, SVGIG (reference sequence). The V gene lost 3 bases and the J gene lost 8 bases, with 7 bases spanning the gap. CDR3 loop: CAWRRREKLFF. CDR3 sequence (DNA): TGTGCCTGGAGGAGAAGGGAAAAACTGTTTTTT.

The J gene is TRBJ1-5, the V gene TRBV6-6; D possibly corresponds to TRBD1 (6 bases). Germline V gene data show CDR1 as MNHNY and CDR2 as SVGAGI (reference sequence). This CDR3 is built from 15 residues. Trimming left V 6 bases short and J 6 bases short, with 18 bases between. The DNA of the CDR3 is TGTGCCAGCAGCGTCGCAGGGGCGAGGGTTCAGCCCCAGCATTTT. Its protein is CASSVAGARVQPQHF.

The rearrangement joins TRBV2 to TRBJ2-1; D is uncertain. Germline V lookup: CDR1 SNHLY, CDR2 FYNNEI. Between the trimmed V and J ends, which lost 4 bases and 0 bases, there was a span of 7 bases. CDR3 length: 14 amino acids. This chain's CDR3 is CASSAWSSYNEQFF. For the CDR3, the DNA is TGTGCCAGCAGTGCGTGGAGCTCCTACAATGAGCAGTTCTTC.

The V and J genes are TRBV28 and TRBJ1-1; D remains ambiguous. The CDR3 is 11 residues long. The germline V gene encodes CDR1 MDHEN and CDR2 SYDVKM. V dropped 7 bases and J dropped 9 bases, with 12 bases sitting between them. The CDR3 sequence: CASTTTFQAFF. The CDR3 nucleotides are TGTGCCAGCACCACGACATTCCAAGCTTTCTTT. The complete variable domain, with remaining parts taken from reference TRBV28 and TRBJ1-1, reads DVKVTQSSRYLVKRTGEKVFLECVQDMDHENMFWYRQDPGLGLRLIYFSYDVKMKEKGDIPEGYSVSREKKERFSLILESASTNQTSMYLCASTTTFQAFFGQGTRLTVV.

Here the CDR3 reads CASSLGLAGETQYF. The CDR3 DNA sequence: TGTGCCAGCAGCTTGGGACTAGCGGGCGAGACCCAGTACTTC. The rearrangement joins TRBV5-6 to TRBJ2-5; 10 bases fit TRBD2. Germline V lookup: CDR1 SGHDT, CDR2 YYEEEE. The V gene end was trimmed by 0 bases and the J gene end by 5 bases; junction bases not matched to a gene: 1. This CDR3 has 14 amino acids.

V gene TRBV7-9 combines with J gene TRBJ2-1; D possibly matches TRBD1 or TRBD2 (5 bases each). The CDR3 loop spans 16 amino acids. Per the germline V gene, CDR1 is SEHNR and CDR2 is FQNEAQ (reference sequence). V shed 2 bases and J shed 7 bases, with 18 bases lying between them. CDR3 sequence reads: CASSLFRGAGWNEQFF. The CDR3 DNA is TGTGCCAGCAGCTTATTTAGAGGGGCAGGGTGGAATGAGCAGTTCTTC.

The CDR3 DNA is TGTGCCAGCAGCTTGGGGGGAGGGAAAGCCGGGGAGCTGTTTTTT. Amino acids: CASSLGGGKAGELFF. The chain carries TRBV5-4 and TRBJ2-2; 7 bases map to TRBD2. J gave up 6 bases and V 0 bases, and 5 bases lay outside the gene matches. The CDR3 runs 15 residues. Germline CDR1 is SGHNT and CDR2 is YYREEE (reference sequence).

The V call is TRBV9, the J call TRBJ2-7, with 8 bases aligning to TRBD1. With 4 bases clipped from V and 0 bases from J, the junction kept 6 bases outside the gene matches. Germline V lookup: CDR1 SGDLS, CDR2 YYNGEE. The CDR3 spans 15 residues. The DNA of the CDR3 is TGTGCCAGCAGCCAAGGGACAGGACCCTCCTACGAGCAGTACTTC. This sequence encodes CASSQGTGPSYEQYF.

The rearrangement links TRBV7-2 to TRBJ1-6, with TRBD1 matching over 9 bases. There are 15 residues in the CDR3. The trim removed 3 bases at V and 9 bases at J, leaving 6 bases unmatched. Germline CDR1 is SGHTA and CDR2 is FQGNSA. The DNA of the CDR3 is TGTGCCAGCAGCTTTGAGACAGGGGGGGGTTCACCCCTCCACTTT. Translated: CASSFETGGGSPLHF.

The CDR3 nucleotides read TGTGCCAGCAGCTTAGACATGGCCATCTCTGGAAACACCATATATTTT. It encodes CASSLDMAISGNTIYF. The chain couples TRBV7-6 to TRBJ1-3; the D is unclear. The CDR3 extends over 16 amino acids. Per the germline V gene, CDR1 is SGHVS and CDR2 is FNYEAQ. V lost 1 base, J lost 0 bases, and 10 bases lay in between.

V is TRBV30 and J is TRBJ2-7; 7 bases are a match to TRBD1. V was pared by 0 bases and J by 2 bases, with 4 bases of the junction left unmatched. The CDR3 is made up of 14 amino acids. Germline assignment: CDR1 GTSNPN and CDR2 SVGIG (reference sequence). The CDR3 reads CAWSVWDSAYEQYF. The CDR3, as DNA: TGTGCCTGGAGTGTATGGGACAGCGCCTACGAGCAGTACTTC.

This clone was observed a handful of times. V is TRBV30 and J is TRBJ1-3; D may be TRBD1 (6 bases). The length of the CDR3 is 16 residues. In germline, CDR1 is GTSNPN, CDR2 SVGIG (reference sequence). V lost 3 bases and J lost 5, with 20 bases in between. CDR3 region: CAWSALWGAQRNTIYF. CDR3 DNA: TGTGCCTGGAGCGCGTTATGGGGGGCGCAGCGAAACACCATATATTTT.

The CDR3 DNA reads TGTGCCAGTGGCTCGACAGGGGGCAGGGGTGGCTACACCTTC. Its protein is CASGSTGGRGGYTF. The rearrangement links TRBV19 to TRBJ1-2; 10 bases are a match to TRBD1. Germline CDR1 and CDR2: LNHDA and SQIVND (reference sequence). Losses at the gene ends were 8 bases for V and 7 bases for J; bases not matched to a gene: 10. The CDR3 totals 14 residues.

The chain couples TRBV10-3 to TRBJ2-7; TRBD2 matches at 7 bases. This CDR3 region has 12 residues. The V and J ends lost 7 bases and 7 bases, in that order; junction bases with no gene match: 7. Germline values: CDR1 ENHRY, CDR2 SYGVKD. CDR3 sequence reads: CAITRGAGEQYF. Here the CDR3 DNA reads TGTGCCATCACTCGGGGAGCGGGGGAGCAGTACTTC.

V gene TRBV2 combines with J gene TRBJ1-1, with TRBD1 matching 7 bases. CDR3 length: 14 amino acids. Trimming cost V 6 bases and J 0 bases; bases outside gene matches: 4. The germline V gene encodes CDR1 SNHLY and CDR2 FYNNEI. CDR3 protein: CASSLDRMNTEAFF. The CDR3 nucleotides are TGTGCCAGCAGCCTGGACAGGATGAACACTGAAGCTTTCTTT.

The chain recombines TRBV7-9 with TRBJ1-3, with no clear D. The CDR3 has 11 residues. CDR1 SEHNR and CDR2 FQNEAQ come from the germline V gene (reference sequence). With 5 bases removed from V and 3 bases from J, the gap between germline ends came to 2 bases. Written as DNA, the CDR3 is TGTGCCAGCAGCAGTGGAAACACCATATATTTT. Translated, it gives CASSSGNTIYF.

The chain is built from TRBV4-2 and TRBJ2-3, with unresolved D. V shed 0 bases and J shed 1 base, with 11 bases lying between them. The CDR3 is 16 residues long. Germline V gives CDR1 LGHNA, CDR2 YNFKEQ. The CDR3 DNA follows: TGTGCCAGCAGCCAAGATGTGCAACTTCGCACAGATACGCAGTATTTT. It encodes CASSQDVQLRTDTQYF.

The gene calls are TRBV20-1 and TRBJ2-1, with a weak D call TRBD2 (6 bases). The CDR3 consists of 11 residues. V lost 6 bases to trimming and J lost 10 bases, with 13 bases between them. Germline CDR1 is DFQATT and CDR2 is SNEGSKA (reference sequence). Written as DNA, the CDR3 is TGCAGTGCCACGTCACGGGAGGAGCAGTTCTTC. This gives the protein CSATSREEQFF.

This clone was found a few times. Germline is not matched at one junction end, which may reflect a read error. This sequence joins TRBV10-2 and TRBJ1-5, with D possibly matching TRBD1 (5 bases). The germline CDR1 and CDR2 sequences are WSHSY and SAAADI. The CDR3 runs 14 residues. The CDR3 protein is CAIRDPGSNQPQHF. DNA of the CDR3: TGTGCCATCAGGGATCCAGGGAGCAATCAGCCCCAGCATTTT.

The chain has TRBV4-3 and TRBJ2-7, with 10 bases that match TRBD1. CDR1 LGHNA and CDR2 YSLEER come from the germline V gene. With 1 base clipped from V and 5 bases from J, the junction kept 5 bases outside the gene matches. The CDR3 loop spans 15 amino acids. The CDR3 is CASSQGQGALNEQYF. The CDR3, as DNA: TGCGCCAGCAGCCAAGGACAGGGGGCGCTGAACGAGCAGTACTTC.

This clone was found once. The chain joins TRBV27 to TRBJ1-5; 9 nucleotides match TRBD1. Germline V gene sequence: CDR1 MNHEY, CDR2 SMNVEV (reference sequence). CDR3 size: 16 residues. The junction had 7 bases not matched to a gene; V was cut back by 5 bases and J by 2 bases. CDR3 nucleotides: TGTGCCAGCAGTGCCCGGACAGGGGCCGGCAATCAGCCCCAGCATTTT. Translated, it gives CASSARTGAGNQPQHF.

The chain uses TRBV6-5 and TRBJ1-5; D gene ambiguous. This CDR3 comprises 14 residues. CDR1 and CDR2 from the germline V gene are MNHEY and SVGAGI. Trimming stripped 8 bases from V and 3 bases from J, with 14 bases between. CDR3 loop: CASCSGVYNQPQHF. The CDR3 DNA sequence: TGTGCCAGCTGTTCGGGAGTCTACAATCAGCCCCAGCATTTT.

Here the CDR3 reads CASSLGRTEAFF. The CDR3 DNA reads as TGTGCCAGCAGCCTAGGGAGGACTGAAGCTTTCTTT. This sequence joins TRBV5-4 and TRBJ1-1, with no clear D. The V end was cut by 4 bases, the J end by 5 bases, with 9 bases between. The germline V gene has CDR1 SGHNT and CDR2 YYREEE (reference sequence). The CDR3 is made up of 12 amino acids.

The chain's CDR3 is CASSAQQGQQYF. The CDR3 DNA sequence: TGTGCCAGCAGCGCCCAGCAGGGACAGCAGTACTTC. The chain uses TRBV7-7 and TRBJ2-7; D may match TRBD1 or TRBD2 (5 bases each). The CDR3 is 12 residues long. The V end was cut by 5 bases, the J end by 8 bases, with 13 bases between. From germline, CDR1 is SSHAT and CDR2 FNYEAQ (reference sequence).

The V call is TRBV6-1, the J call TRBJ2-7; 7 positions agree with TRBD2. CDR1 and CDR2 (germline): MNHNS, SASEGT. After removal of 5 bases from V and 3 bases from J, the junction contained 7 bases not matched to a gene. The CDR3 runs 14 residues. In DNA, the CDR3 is TGTGCCAGCAGTACCGGGACTACAGGCTACGAGCAGTACTTC. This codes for CASSTGTTGYEQYF.

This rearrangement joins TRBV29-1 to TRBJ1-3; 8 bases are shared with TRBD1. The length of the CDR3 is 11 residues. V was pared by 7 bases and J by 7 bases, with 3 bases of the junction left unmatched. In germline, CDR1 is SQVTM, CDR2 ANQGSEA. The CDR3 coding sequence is TGCAGCGCCTACAGGGGGAACACCATATATTTT. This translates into CSAYRGNTIYF.

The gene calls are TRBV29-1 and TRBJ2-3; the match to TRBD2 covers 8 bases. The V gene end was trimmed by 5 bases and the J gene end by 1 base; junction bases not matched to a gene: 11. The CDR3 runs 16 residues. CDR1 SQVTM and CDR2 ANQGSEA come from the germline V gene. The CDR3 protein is CSVPGSSGVGTDTQYF. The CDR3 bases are TGCAGCGTTCCCGGGAGTAGCGGGGTCGGCACAGATACGCAGTATTTT.